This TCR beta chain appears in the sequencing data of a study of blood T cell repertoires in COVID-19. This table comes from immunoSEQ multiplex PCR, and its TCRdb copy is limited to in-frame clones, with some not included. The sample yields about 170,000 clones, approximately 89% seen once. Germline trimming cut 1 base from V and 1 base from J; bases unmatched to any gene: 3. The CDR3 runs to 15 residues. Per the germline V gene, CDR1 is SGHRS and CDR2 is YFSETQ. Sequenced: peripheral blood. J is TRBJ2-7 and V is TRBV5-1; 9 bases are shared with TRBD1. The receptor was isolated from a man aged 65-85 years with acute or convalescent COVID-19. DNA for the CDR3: TGCGCCAGCAGCTTGCGGACAGGGGTATCCTACGAGCAGTACTTC. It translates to CASSLRTGVSYEQYF.